This TCR beta chain was sequenced for a study of post-analysis software for immune sequencing data. Across the whole study: Relapsing-remitting, secondary progressive and progressive-relapsing courses of multiple sclerosis were included.

The V segment lost 1 base and the J segment 1 base; nucleotides outside the gene matches: 4. The germline gives CDR1 MGHRA, CDR2 YSYEKL. The CDR3 length is 15 residues. Broader study findings: Patients carried a handful of TRBV segments more frequently than controls did, and TRBV5-6, TRBV5-1 and TRBV20-1 were among them. Controls had significantly higher normalized Chao1 diversity than multiple sclerosis patients. The F measure placed samples prepared in the same batch into strongly shared clusters.

TCR beta cDNA libraries had unique molecular identifiers. Input populations of roughly 0.95 to 10 million T cells gave rise to roughly 0.5 million cDNA molecules. MiXCR, run by TCRdb on the PCR reads, gives a single entry per CDR3 protein. Among 170,000 or so distinct CDR3 sequences, 30% were seen once, and the ten largest hold about 1.6%. As for this clonotype: The antigen is not known. With a much larger clone just one base away, this may be a read error.

The receptor's source is a girl under 18 with multiple sclerosis. Input material: blood. The chain employs TRBV4-1 and TRBJ2-7; 7 nucleotides align to TRBD1. The CDR3 DNA reads TGCGCCAGCAGCCAAGTGACAGGGCCATCCTACGAGCAGTACTTC. It translates to CASSQVTGPSYEQYF.